The present entry profiles one T cell receptor beta chain with its context. The data are from a study of blood T cell repertoires in COVID-19. The CDR3 length is 14 residues. The V and J ends lost 0 bases and 5 bases respectively, with 7 bases between them. Germline CDR1 is MGHRA and CDR2 is YSYEKL. Study members were between roughly 18 and 100 years old and lived in approximately 25 US regions. TCRdb's copy holds only in-frame clones and misses some; the assay was immunoSEQ multiplex PCR. The table records 200,000 or so clones, 84% of them present only once. The chain couples TRBV4-1 to TRBJ2-2; D ambiguous. The clonotype comes from a man aged 35 to 55 who had recovered from COVID-19. The specimen sequenced was PBMCs or T cells enriched from blood (not recorded which). CDR3 DNA sequence: TGCGCCAGCAGCCAAGATGGCAGAACCGGGGAGCTGTTTTTT. This encodes CASSQDGRTGELFF.